Below are 17 T cell receptor beta chains sequenced from a single sample in a study of T cell changes during pregnancy in multiple sclerosis. The repertoire was sequenced with immunoSEQ multiplex PCR; TCRdb's copy has only in-frame clones and lacks some. The sample records about 53,000 clones, about nine tenths being singletons. The sequences come from CD8+ T cells from peripheral blood mononuclear cells, collected before pregnancy. The origin of the receptors is a female donor with multiple sclerosis, enrolled in a pregnancy study.

This chain connects TRBV9 to TRBJ2-1, with TRBD2 identical over 10 bases. Trimming cost V 6 bases and J 8 bases; bases outside gene matches: 5. This CDR3 is built from 13 residues. Germline V gene lookup returns CDR1 SGDLS and CDR2 YYNGEE. The CDR3 DNA is TGTGCCAGCATTAGCGGGGGGTGGGATGAGCAGTTCTTC. Translating gives CASISGGWDEQFF.

V gene TRBV29-1 combines with J gene TRBJ2-5; tentatively, D is TRBD1 (6 bases). The V and J ends lost 5 bases and 0 bases respectively, with 16 bases between them. The V gene's germline CDR1 is SQVTM and CDR2 ANQGSEA. This CDR3 contains 15 residues. The CDR3 DNA reads TGCAGCGTTAACCCCCTCAGGGGAAACCAAGAGACCCAGTACTTC. Its translation: CSVNPLRGNQETQYF.

The chain links TRBV21-1 to TRBJ1-2; the table's D gene call, TRBD1, was not cross checked with the DNA. TRBV21-1 is flagged as a pseudogene. The CDR3 spans 16 residues. The CDR3 DNA follows: TGTGCCAGCAGCAAAGGAGGGGACAGGGTGGTCAATGGCTACACCTTC. This sequence encodes CASSKGGDRVVNGYTF.

This chain joins TRBV4-3 and TRBJ2-3; 7 bases agree with TRBD1. After removal of 0 bases from V and 7 bases from J, the junction contained 7 bases not matched to a gene. Germline V gene data show CDR1 as LGHNA and CDR2 as YSLEER. The length of the CDR3 is 15 residues. In DNA, the CDR3 is TGCGCCAGCAGCCAAGACAGGGGGAGCTCAAATACGCAGTATTTT. This codes for CASSQDRGSSNTQYF.

The chain recombines TRBV19 with TRBJ1-4; D unresolved. This CDR3 is 13 amino acids long. V gave up 3 bases and J gave up 4 bases, with 6 bases separating them. Per the germline V gene, CDR1 is LNHDA and CDR2 is SQIVND (reference sequence). As DNA, the CDR3 is TGTGCCAGTAGTATGTGGCTTAATGAAAAACTGTTTTTT. It codes for CASSMWLNEKLFF.

This clone was counted a few times. The chain joins TRBV15 to TRBJ2-2, with a tentative D call TRBD2 (6 bases). The ends were cut back, 5 bases at V and 5 bases at J, with 15 bases in the middle. CDR3 size: 15 residues. In germline, CDR1 is LNHNV, CDR2 YYDKDF (reference sequence). This chain's CDR3 is CATSPGTSLTGELFF. The CDR3 nucleotides read TGTGCCACCAGCCCGGGGACTTCTCTTACCGGGGAGCTGTTTTTT.

CDR3 bases: TGCGCCAGCAGCTCTCCGGTGGACAGGGTGAACACTGAAGCTTTCTTT. It codes for CASSSPVDRVNTEAFF. The chain uses TRBV5-1 and TRBJ1-1; 8 bases line up with TRBD1. The CDR3 runs to 16 residues. In germline, CDR1 is SGHRS, CDR2 YFSETQ. With V trimmed by 3 bases and J by 0 bases, 7 bases remained unmatched.

The V call is TRBV10-3, the J call TRBJ2-2, with 7 bases matching TRBD1. Trimming at V came to 10 bases and at J to 5 bases, leaving 7 bases not matched to a gene. This CDR3 region has 13 residues. Germline CDR1 and CDR2: ENHRY and SYGVKD. CDR3 in amino acids: CASVTGETGELFF. CDR3 bases: TGTGCCAGCGTTACAGGGGAAACCGGGGAGCTGTTTTTT.

V and J are TRBV9 and TRBJ1-3; D is possibly TRBD1 (5 bases). Per germline, CDR1 SGDLS and CDR2 YYNGEE. Trimming shortened V by 4 bases and J by 0 bases, and 17 bases separated the two germline ends. CDR3 length equals 17 residues. The CDR3 coding sequence is TGTGCCAGCAGCTCCCCCCGGCGGGGGGGCTCTGGAAACACCATATATTTT. This codes for CASSSPRRGGSGNTIYF.

V gene TRBV28 combines with J gene TRBJ2-5; 9 nucleotides agree with TRBD1. The germline V gene encodes CDR1 MDHEN and CDR2 SYDVKM. The CDR3 consists of 17 residues. Trimming at V came to 3 bases and at J to 0 bases, leaving 8 bases not matched to a gene. The CDR3 bases are TGTGCCAGCAGTTTCCCCGGGACAGGGACTAACCAAGAGACCCAGTACTTC. It codes for CASSFPGTGTNQETQYF.

The genes are TRBV5-1 and TRBJ2-1, with D hard to call. Trimming took off 1 base at V and 6 bases at J, with 8 bases between the two ends. This CDR3 spans 13 amino acids. Per germline, CDR1 SGHRS and CDR2 YFSETQ. CDR3 amino acids: CASSLFNSNEQFF. The CDR3 DNA is TGCGCCAGCAGCTTGTTCAACAGCAATGAGCAGTTCTTC.

The chain links TRBV4-3 to TRBJ2-5; the D gene is possibly TRBD1 (6 bases). Per the germline V gene, CDR1 is LGHNA and CDR2 is YSLEER. The CDR3 covers 17 residues. Trimming took off 0 bases at V and 2 bases at J, with 16 bases between the two ends. The CDR3 loop is CASSQDWSQGGQETQYF. The CDR3 DNA reads as TGCGCCAGCAGCCAAGACTGGTCACAGGGCGGGCAAGAGACCCAGTACTTC.

The genes are TRBV27 and TRBJ2-4; 9 bases match TRBD1. The CDR3 spans 14 residues. Germline values: CDR1 MNHEY, CDR2 SMNVEV (reference sequence). The V segment lost 2 bases and the J segment 8 bases; nucleotides outside the gene matches: 4. The CDR3 DNA follows: TGTGCCAGCAGTTTAACAGGGGGCTACCACATTCAGTACTTC. Its protein is CASSLTGGYHIQYF.

The rearrangement links TRBV5-1 to TRBJ1-4, with D possibly matching TRBD1 (6 bases). V was pared by 8 bases and J by 8 bases, with 22 bases between. The CDR3 is made up of 15 amino acids. Germline V CDR1 and CDR2: SGHRS, YFSETQ. CDR3 residues: CASSFGVTGPEKLFF. In DNA form, the CDR3 reads TGCGCCAGTTCCTTTGGGGTCACAGGGCCAGAAAAACTGTTTTTT.

This chain connects TRBV2 to TRBJ1-2; 9 bases are a match to TRBD1. This CDR3 is built from 14 residues. Germline loops: CDR1 SNHLY, CDR2 FYNNEI. V dropped 0 bases and J dropped 8; count of bases not matched to a gene: 4. The DNA of the CDR3 is TGTGCCAGCAGTGAAGCGGGACAGGGAAAGGGCTACACCTTC. This sequence encodes CASSEAGQGKGYTF.

This chain uses TRBV2 with TRBJ2-7, with TRBD2 matching over 11 bases. In germline, CDR1 is SNHLY, CDR2 FYNNEI. After removal of 2 bases from V and 3 bases from J, the junction contained 3 bases not matched to a gene. The CDR3 runs to 15 residues. This CDR3 is CASSELAGGSYEQYF. The CDR3 region has the DNA TGTGCCAGCAGTGAACTAGCGGGGGGAAGCTACGAGCAGTACTTC.

V is TRBV27 and J is TRBJ1-2; 11 nucleotides align to TRBD1. Germline CDR1 MNHEY, CDR2 SMNVEV (reference sequence). CDR3 length: 13 residues. Trimming cost V 9 bases and J 6 bases; bases outside gene matches: 6. DNA of the CDR3: TGTGCCAGTCGGACAGGGGGCCGGGATGGCTACACCTTC. Translating gives CASRTGGRDGYTF.